This T cell receptor beta chain came from a study of human T cells and chemical hapten exposure. As for the study in general: While the approximately 23-week study was under way, patients received diphenylcyclopropenone on the scalp every week. Per-sample TCR yield variation was attributed mainly to small pooled library volume differences. General study results and limits: Against controls, expanded TCRs gave rise to significantly more large CDR3 similarity clusters. There was no change with DPC sensitization in TCRs above 1 in 1000 frequency.

Time point specified: patch test 3, about 24 weeks after DPC sensitization. Treatment described: therapeutic diphenylcyclopropenone sensitization with weekly scalp DPC. Using its own MiXCR run on the RACE reads, TCRdb lists one record per CDR3 protein. The sample lists 150,000 to 200,000 distinct CDR3 sequences, around 30% seen once, with 2.1% in the top ten. Regarding this clonotype: What it recognizes is unknown.

V lost 6 bases to trimming and J lost 0 bases; unmatched junction nucleotides: 6. The CDR3 totals 17 residues. Germline loops: CDR1 LNHDA, CDR2 SQIVND (reference sequence). The receptor's source is a woman in her late teens or twenties with alopecia areata. Some clones in this sample may be carry-over from other donors' samples. V usage is TRBV19 and J usage is TRBJ2-6, with 9 bases that match TRBD1. The sample consisted of whole blood, taken in connection with sensitization to the hapten diphenylcyclopropenone (DPC). The CDR3 protein is CASRDRGRSSGANVLTF. As DNA, the CDR3 is TGTGCCAGTAGGGACAGGGGTCGTTCCTCTGGGGCCAACGTCCTGACTTTC.